Included here is one T cell receptor beta chain sequence, with context. The repertoire was sequenced with immunoSEQ multiplex PCR; TCRdb's copy has only in-frame clones and lacks some. The sample gives hundreds of thousands of clones, 96% of which show up once; under 0.25% is in the top ten. These data are taken from a study of shared clonotypes between healthy human individuals. The naive CD8 population came from CD45RO-negative cells selected for CCR7, without terminally differentiated effector memory CD45RA+ cells. This TCR was sampled from a man younger than 40 in good health. Sequenced input: naive CD8+ T cells sorted from blood.

CDR3: CASSPPAAVGTQYF. In DNA form, the CDR3 reads TGTGCCAGCTCACCGCCGGCCGCGGTGGGTACGCAGTATTTT. This chain joins TRBV18 and TRBJ2-3, with D uncertain. CDR1 is KGHSH and CDR2 is LQKENI in the germline V gene. V lost 3 bases and J 8 bases, leaving 15 bases between the germline ends. The CDR3 runs 14 residues.